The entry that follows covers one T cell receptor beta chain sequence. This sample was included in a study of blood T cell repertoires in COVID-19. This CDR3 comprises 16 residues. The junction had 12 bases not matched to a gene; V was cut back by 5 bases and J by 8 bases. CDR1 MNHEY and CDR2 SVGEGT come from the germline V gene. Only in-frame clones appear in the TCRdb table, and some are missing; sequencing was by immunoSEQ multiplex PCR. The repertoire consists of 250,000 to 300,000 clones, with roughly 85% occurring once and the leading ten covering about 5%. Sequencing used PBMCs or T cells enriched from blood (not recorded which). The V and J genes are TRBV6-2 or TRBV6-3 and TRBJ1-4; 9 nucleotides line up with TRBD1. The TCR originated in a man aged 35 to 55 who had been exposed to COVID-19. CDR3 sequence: CASSLAGRQGGEKLFF. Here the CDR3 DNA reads TGTGCCAGCAGTCTCGCCGGACGACAGGGGGGGGAAAAACTGTTTTTT.